Presented here are 19 T cell receptor beta chains from one specimen sequenced in a study of human T cells and chemical hapten exposure. TCRdb itself ran the RACE reads through MiXCR, one entry per CDR3 protein. The repertoire consists of more than 95,000 distinct CDR3 sequences, with roughly 27% occurring once and the leading ten covering 10%. Documented time point: patch test 3, about 24 weeks after DPC sensitization. Treatment here: therapeutic diphenylcyclopropenone sensitization with weekly scalp DPC. The specimen was whole blood, collected in connection with sensitization to the hapten diphenylcyclopropenone (DPC). These receptors were obtained from a middle-aged man with alopecia areata. Some clones in this sample may be carry-over from other donors' samples.

V gene TRBV12-3 or TRBV12-4 combines with J gene TRBJ2-7, with 8 bases matching TRBD1. The CDR3 totals 15 residues. V gave up 3 bases and J gave up 3 bases; unmatched junction bases: 7. CDR3 in amino acids: CASSFTGGPLYEQYF. CDR3 nucleotide sequence: TGTGCCAGCAGTTTTACAGGGGGACCCCTCTACGAGCAGTACTTC.

This clonotype was observed a single time. The gene calls are TRBV3-1 and TRBJ2-5; D call uncertain. The V gene's germline CDR1 is LGHDT and CDR2 YNNKEL (reference sequence). Trimming removed 4 bases from V and 5 bases from J, with 14 bases in between. The CDR3 length is 14 residues. CDR3 sequence (DNA): TGTGCCAGCAGCCGAAGTGATGGTTGGGAGACCCAGTACTTC. Amino acid sequence: CASSRSDGWETQYF.

The chain employs TRBV18 and TRBJ1-5; 9 bases line up with TRBD1. This CDR3 contains 18 residues. Germline V gives CDR1 KGHSH, CDR2 LQKENI. V was clipped by 1 base and J by 3 bases; unmatched bases: 10. The chain's CDR3 is CASSPRIPGQGLNQPQHF. The CDR3, as DNA: TGTGCCAGCTCACCACGAATACCGGGACAGGGCCTCAATCAGCCCCAGCATTTT.

This chain uses TRBV7-6 with TRBJ2-5; no reliable D call. Trimming removed 1 base at V and 6 bases at J, with 9 bases between. The CDR3 runs to 13 residues. Germline lookup yields CDR1 SGHVS and CDR2 FNYEAQ. CDR3 amino acids: CASSLDIGKTQYF. The CDR3 bases are TGTGCCAGCAGCTTAGATATAGGGAAGACCCAGTACTTC. Combining the CDR3 with reference TRBV7-6 and TRBJ2-5 gives the whole variable domain GAGVSQSPRYKVTKRGQDVALRCDPISGHVSLYWYRQALGQGPEFLTYFNYEAQQDKSGLPNDRFSAERPEGSISTLTIQRTEQRDSAMYRCASSLDIGKTQYFGPGTRLLVL.

This sequence joins TRBV9 and TRBJ1-2, with D unclear. From germline, CDR1 is SGDLS and CDR2 YYNGEE. The ends were cut back, 4 bases at V and 0 bases at J, with 13 bases in the middle. The CDR3 runs to 15 residues. The chain's CDR3 is CASSPRSAANYGYTF. In nucleotides, the CDR3 is TGTGCCAGCAGCCCCCGCTCTGCAGCTAACTATGGCTACACCTTC.

This clonotype was seen many times. The chain couples TRBV27 to TRBJ1-1; tentative D call: TRBD1 (5 bases). Trimming took 4 bases from V and 0 from J, leaving 12 bases between them. There are 15 residues in the CDR3. Germline-derived CDR1 and CDR2 are MNHEY and SMNVEV (reference sequence). In DNA form, the CDR3 reads TGTGCCAGCAGTTGGGGGTCGGCGATGAACACTGAAGCTTTCTTT. It yields the protein CASSWGSAMNTEAFF.

J is TRBJ1-4 and V is TRBV27; a weak D match, TRBD1 (5 bases). Trimming removed 2 bases at V and 14 bases at J, with 15 bases between. The CDR3 is made up of 13 amino acids. Germline lookup yields CDR1 MNHEY and CDR2 SMNVEV (reference sequence). The CDR3 loop reads CASSLIGDRRLFF. The CDR3 DNA reads TGTGCCAGCAGTTTAATTGGGGACCGCCGTCTGTTTTTT.

The chain carries TRBV27 and TRBJ1-5; 11 bases fit TRBD1. The V gene end was trimmed by 6 bases and the J gene end by 7 bases; junction bases not matched to a gene: 8. The CDR3 length is 15 residues. The germline CDR1 and CDR2 sequences are MNHEY and SMNVEV (reference sequence). CDR3 in DNA: TGTGCCAGCAGCTGGGGGACAGGGGGGAACCAGCCCCAGCATTTT. This sequence encodes CASSWGTGGNQPQHF.

The chain links TRBV29-1 to TRBJ1-2; D gene uncertain. Trimming removed 5 bases at V and 2 bases at J, with 15 bases between. The CDR3 runs 14 residues. Germline lookup yields CDR1 SQVTM and CDR2 ANQGSEA. The CDR3 is CSVKGPQINYGYTF. The DNA for the CDR3 is TGCAGCGTTAAAGGTCCGCAAATAAACTATGGCTACACCTTC.

The rearrangement links TRBV5-1 to TRBJ1-1, with D possibly matching TRBD1 (5 bases). The length of the CDR3 is 16 residues. Looked up from germline, CDR1 is SGHRS and CDR2 is YFSETQ. The V gene lost 6 bases and the J gene lost 1 base, with 19 bases spanning the gap. The CDR3 sequence: CASNREVRQQNTEAFF. The CDR3 DNA reads as TGCGCCAGCAATAGAGAGGTCCGACAGCAGAACACTGAAGCTTTCTTT.

This rearrangement joins TRBV6-5 to TRBJ2-5; no definite D call. Trimming removed 5 bases from V and 1 base from J, with 8 bases in between. This CDR3 region has 13 residues. Germline V gene sequence: CDR1 MNHEY, CDR2 SVGAGI. CDR3 sequence (DNA): TGTGCCAGCAGTAAACGGACCCAAGAGACCCAGTACTTC. Amino acids: CASSKRTQETQYF.

The rearrangement joins TRBV7-6 to TRBJ2-2, with D maybe TRBD1 (6 bases). Trimming removed 4 bases at V and 2 bases at J, with 14 bases between. CDR1 and CDR2 from the germline V gene are SGHVS and FNYEAQ. The CDR3 loop spans 16 amino acids. The CDR3, as DNA: TGTGCCAGCAGCTCCGGCAGGGGCCCTAACACCGGGGAGCTGTTTTTT. The encoded protein is CASSSGRGPNTGELFF. The variable domain in full, completed from reference TRBV7-6 and TRBJ2-2, reads GAGVSQSPRYKVTKRGQDVALRCDPISGHVSLYWYRQALGQGPEFLTYFNYEAQQDKSGLPNDRFSAERPEGSISTLTIQRTEQRDSAMYRCASSSGRGPNTGELFFGEGSRLTVL.

The chain carries TRBV7-6 and TRBJ2-5; 7 bases fit TRBD1. Losses at the gene ends were 3 bases for V and 5 bases for J; bases not matched to a gene: 6. The germline gives CDR1 SGHVS, CDR2 FNYEAQ. The CDR3 is 14 amino acids. The CDR3 here is CASSFSIRGETQYF. CDR3 bases: TGTGCCAGCAGCTTTTCGATCAGGGGGGAGACCCAGTACTTC.

This clonotype was recorded at least ten times. Here the CDR3 DNA reads TGCAGTGCAAGTCTCCAAAGCGGGATCTACAATGAGCAGTTCTTC. Translated: CSASLQSGIYNEQFF. The rearrangement joins TRBV20-1 to TRBJ2-1, with 7 positions matching TRBD2. After removal of 6 bases from V and 3 bases from J, the junction contained 11 bases not matched to a gene. CDR1 and CDR2 from the germline V gene are DFQATT and SNEGSKA (reference sequence). This CDR3 region has 15 residues.

This clonotype occurred a few times. The chain carries TRBV24-1 and TRBJ2-5, with 16 bases lining up with TRBD2. Germline CDR1 and CDR2: KGHDR and SFDVKD. Unmatched junction bases numbered 10, after V lost 10 bases and J lost 0 bases. This CDR3 contains 18 residues. The CDR3 protein is CATTTGTSGRGYQETQYF. CDR3 nucleotides: TGTGCCACTACTACCGGGACTAGCGGGAGGGGGTACCAAGAGACCCAGTACTTC.

This clonotype appeared a few times. V is TRBV2 and J is TRBJ2-3; D is uncertain. Trimming left V 7 bases short and J 0 bases short, with 14 bases between. Germline CDR1 SNHLY, CDR2 FYNNEI. The CDR3 is made up of 15 amino acids. CDR3 amino acids: CASKIRDTSTDTQYF. CDR3 sequence (DNA): TGTGCCAGCAAGATCAGAGATACTAGCACAGATACGCAGTATTTT.

The chain couples TRBV20-1 to TRBJ2-1, with 7 bases matching TRBD1. The CDR3 consists of 15 residues. Germline lookup yields CDR1 DFQATT and CDR2 SNEGSKA (reference sequence). Unmatched junction bases numbered 9, after V lost 4 bases and J lost 3 bases. The CDR3 region is CSATRAGGSYNEQFF. For the CDR3, the DNA is TGCAGTGCTACCCGGGCAGGGGGTAGCTACAATGAGCAGTTCTTC.

This clonotype was seen a handful of times. The CDR3 DNA sequence: TGTGCCAGCAGCTTCGACAGCACTGAAGCTTTCTTT. Translating gives CASSFDSTEAFF. The V and J genes are TRBV28 and TRBJ1-1, with D maybe TRBD1 (5 bases). V was clipped by 6 bases and J by 4 bases, with 9 bases between them. Per germline, CDR1 MDHEN and CDR2 SYDVKM. The CDR3 consists of 12 residues. The complete variable domain, with remaining parts taken from reference TRBV28 and TRBJ1-1, reads DVKVTQSSRYLVKRTGEKVFLECVQDMDHENMFWYRQDPGLGLRLIYFSYDVKMKEKGDIPEGYSVSREKKERFSLILESASTNQTSMYLCASSFDSTEAFFGQGTRLTVV.

This clonotype was seen repeatedly, ten times or more. V usage is TRBV28 and J usage is TRBJ2-7; 10 positions match TRBD2. The germline gives CDR1 MDHEN, CDR2 SYDVKM. Trimming cost V 3 bases and J 0 bases; bases outside gene matches: 14. The CDR3 extends over 19 amino acids. CDR3 protein: CASSFKTGTSAYSSYEQYF. The CDR3 DNA sequence: TGTGCCAGCAGTTTTAAGACCGGGACTAGCGCCTATAGCTCCTACGAGCAGTACTTC.